The source of this T cell receptor beta chain is a study of blood T cells in healthy people across ages. Peripheral blood samples of roughly 9.8 milliliters were drawn from each donor. The CDR3 runs 15 residues. CDR1 and CDR2 (germline): MNHNS, SASEGT. V lost 4 bases, J lost 1 base, and 5 bases stayed unmatched. Notes on the study in general: Age advanced and TCR beta diversity per million T cells fell, roughly linearly. Estimates of total diversity, which came from one million sequenced T cells, were considered to be underestimates.

On this clonotype: Its antigen remains unidentified.

A J-beta primer mix and a sample-barcoded 5' primer were used in a second PCR of about 7 to 12 cycles. With 12 random nucleotides, a template-switch adaptor tagged each individual cDNA molecule. Each CDR3 protein is one row after TCRdb ran MiXCR on the 5' RACE reads. The data contain about 1.8 million distinct CDR3 sequences, roughly 52% of them singletons. The TCR comes from a middle-aged woman in good health. V and J are TRBV6-1 and TRBJ2-3, with TRBD1 matching 7 bases. Sequencing was carried out using blood. The CDR3 DNA reads TGTGCCAGCAGTGGGACAGGCGATCGCACAGATACGCAGTATTTT. Its protein product is CASSGTGDRTDTQYF.